This paragraph covers one T cell receptor (beta chain) sequence. V lost 1 base to trimming and J lost 3 bases; unmatched junction nucleotides: 7. Germline V gene data show CDR1 as KGHDR and CDR2 as SFDVKD. The CDR3 is 17 residues long. Profiled with immunoSEQ multiplex PCR; TCRdb holds only in-frame clones, not every one. The data show about 270,000 clones, more than 80% seen once. The sample is drawn from a study of blood T cell repertoires in COVID-19. Study-level information: T cells, B-cell-depleted T cells, or PBMCs provided the cDNA or gDNA that served as material.

Sequencing input: PBMCs or T cells enriched from blood (not recorded which). This TCR was sampled from a woman in her twenties or thirties with acute COVID-19. The chain uses TRBV24-1 and TRBJ2-2, with TRBD1 matching 7 bases. CDR3 sequence: CATSDLRDSRHTGELFF. Here the CDR3 DNA reads TGTGCCACCAGTGATTTACGGGACAGTCGCCACACCGGGGAGCTGTTTTTT.